Detailed here is one T cell receptor (beta chain). Those who participated ranged in age from roughly 18 to 95 years and resided in around 22 US areas. This sample is part of a study of blood T cell repertoires in COVID-19. Per the authors' pipeline: Cell counts per sample came from amplifying reference gene primers. Using immunoSEQ multiplex PCR, the repertoire was profiled, and TCRdb retains in-frame clones only, with some absent. V and J calls and clone size are copied from that table; D and trimming were computed from the DNA. Of 190,000 or so clones in the sample, 85% were seen once. CDR1 and CDR2 from the germline V gene are SGHNT and YYREEE (reference sequence). CDR3 length: 14 residues. V lost 4 bases to trimming and J lost 4 bases; unmatched junction nucleotides: 6.

The TCR was taken from a man aged 35 to 55 who had recovered from COVID-19. The material sequenced was PBMCs or T cells enriched from blood (not recorded which). V gene TRBV5-4 combines with J gene TRBJ1-2, with 8 bases that match TRBD1. CDR3 sequence reads: CASSPTTGGYGYTF. The CDR3 region has the DNA TGTGCCAGCAGCCCCACAACAGGGGGCTATGGCTACACCTTC.